These 10 T cell receptor beta chains came from one sample sequenced in a study of spatial heterogeneity in lung cancer. Time point indicated: sample taken at primary tumor resection. Whole RNA, which was extracted from tumor, nontumor lung tissue or frozen PBMC, was sequenced without any cell sorting. MiXCR was run by TCRdb on the 5' RACE reads, yielding one entry per CDR3 protein. The sample shows roughly 48,000 distinct CDR3 sequences, 10% to 15% of them seen only once. The input for sequencing was PBMCs, taken at surgery. These receptors were collected from a female donor with early-stage non-small cell lung cancer.

DNA for the CDR3: TGCAGTCTCCCTAGCGTACACTCCTACGAGCAGTACTTC. This gives the protein CSLPSVHSYEQYF. This chain uses TRBV20-1 with TRBJ2-7; tentatively, D is TRBD2 (6 bases). Germline V lookup: CDR1 DFQATT, CDR2 SNEGSKA (reference sequence). CDR3 length: 13 residues. The V gene lost 8 bases and the J gene lost 0 bases, with 14 bases spanning the gap.

V and J are TRBV5-1 and TRBJ2-7; 7 bases line up with TRBD1. The CDR3 extends over 13 amino acids. With 7 bases clipped from V and 8 bases from J, the junction kept 12 bases outside the gene matches. Germline V lookup: CDR1 SGHRS, CDR2 YFSETQ. In DNA, the CDR3 is TGCGCCAGCGCCCCCCGACAGGGCCACAAGCAGTACTTC. Encoded protein: CASAPRQGHKQYF.

In its sample, this clonotype was seen a few times. An end of the junction differs from the germline gene, which may be a read error. This sequence joins TRBV7-8 and TRBJ2-7, with TRBD2 identical over 13 bases. The CDR3 totals 16 residues. The germline V gene has CDR1 SGHVS and CDR2 FQNEAQ. The CDR3 sequence: CASSAHRLAGGYEQYF. CDR3 sequence (DNA): TGTGCCAGCAGCGCTCACAGACTAGCGGGGGGCTACGAACAGTACTTC.

Only a few counts were recorded for this clonotype. This rearrangement joins TRBV7-6 to TRBJ2-7; 11 bases are shared with TRBD2. Germline CDR1 reads SGHVS; CDR2 reads FNYEAQ. The CDR3 sequence is 15 residues long. Losses at the gene ends were 5 bases for V and 4 bases for J; bases not matched to a gene: 7. The CDR3 bases are TGTGCCAGCAGCATAACTAGCGGGGGAGTATACGAGCAGTACTTC. Translation gives CASSITSGGVYEQYF.

This clonotype was detected only a few times. The chain recombines TRBV10-3 with TRBJ2-5, with D maybe TRBD1 (5 bases). CDR1 and CDR2 from the germline V gene are ENHRY and SYGVKD. Trimming shortened V by 3 bases and J by 5 bases, and 10 bases separated the two germline ends. This CDR3 has 13 residues. The CDR3 is CAISESGSETQYF. DNA for the CDR3: TGTGCCATCAGTGAATCAGGGTCGGAGACCCAGTACTTC.

About this clonotype itself: A much larger clone differs by one base, so this may be a read error. The chain uses TRBV20-1 and TRBJ2-1; either TRBD1 or TRBD2 may fit D (5 bases each). Germline CDR1 DFQATT, CDR2 SNEGSKA (reference sequence). CDR3 length equals 18 residues. Between the trimmed V and J ends, which lost 7 bases and 7 bases, there was a span of 32 bases. In DNA form, the CDR3 reads TGCAGTGTCAACGGGGCTGTTCAGGCTTTCGGCCGGACAAATGAGCAGTTCTTC. The encoded protein is CSVNGAVQAFGRTNEQFF.

This clonotype was detected a few times. The chain uses TRBV20-1 and TRBJ1-1; 10 nucleotides line up with TRBD1. CDR3 length: 14 amino acids. The trim removed 0 bases at V and 8 bases at J, leaving 6 bases unmatched. The germline CDR1 and CDR2 sequences are DFQATT and SNEGSKA (reference sequence). In DNA, the CDR3 is TGCAGTGCTAGAGATTTGGGACAGGGGTCCGAAGCTTTCTTT. It translates to CSARDLGQGSEAFF.

The CDR3 nucleotides read TGTGCCAGCAGCTGGGACTCGACCAGGGCCAATGAGCAGTTCTTC. It encodes CASSWDSTRANEQFF. The chain recombines TRBV7-6 with TRBJ2-1; D possibly corresponds to TRBD2 (6 bases). Germline CDR1 and CDR2: SGHVS and FNYEAQ. The CDR3 extends over 15 amino acids. The ends were cut back, 4 bases at V and 6 bases at J, with 16 bases in the middle.

In its sample, this clonotype was seen a few times. This rearrangement joins TRBV5-1 to TRBJ1-6; D call uncertain. This CDR3 spans 15 amino acids. Germline loops: CDR1 SGHRS, CDR2 YFSETQ. Trimming cost V 1 base and J 7 bases, with 12 bases left between them. The CDR3 region has the DNA TGCGCCAGCAGCTTGTTGGGCCAGGCAAATTCACCCCTCCACTTT. Its translation: CASSLLGQANSPLHF.

This clonotype was seen only a few times. The rearrangement uses TRBV29-1 and TRBJ1-1; 9 nucleotides line up with TRBD1. V lost 7 bases and J lost 2; bases outside the gene matches: 8. The CDR3 sequence is 14 residues long. The V gene's germline CDR1 is SQVTM and CDR2 ANQGSEA. The CDR3 coding sequence is TGCAGCGGCCGACAGGGGGGTGGCAACACTGAAGCTTTCTTT. Translated: CSGRQGGGNTEAFF.